The entry that follows covers one TCR beta chain sequence. What it binds is not known. Germline V lookup: CDR1 MNHEY, CDR2 SVGAGI. V was clipped by 4 bases and J by 2 bases, with 11 bases between them. The CDR3 extends over 14 amino acids. The data are from a study of shared clonotypes between healthy human individuals. Study-level points and caveats: Larger estimated richness was generally recorded for naive subsets relative to memory subsets. Clonotypes which were not shared had lower generation probabilities than clonotypes that all four donors shared. An expected dependence of interdonor clonotype sharing on sequencing depth was noted.

Only in-frame clones appear in the TCRdb table, and some are missing; sequencing was by immunoSEQ multiplex PCR. The repertoire holds some 2.1 million clones, approximately 95% seen once, with under 0.15% in the top ten. This chain joins TRBV6-5 and TRBJ2-5, with D tentatively TRBD1 or TRBD2 (5 bases each). This clonotype was sampled from a man aged 18 to 30 in good health. The sample was naive CD4+ T cells sorted from blood. Subset reported: CD45RA+ positively selected. Here the CDR3 DNA reads TGTGCCAGCAGTTCCTGGGACCGGCAAGAGACCCAGTACTTC. This translates into CASSSWDRQETQYF.